The sample holds one count of the clone carrying this T cell receptor beta chain. Treatment given: oral pan-JAK inhibitor, 5-10 mg twice daily. The CDR3 sequence is 14 residues long. Trimming stripped 3 bases from V and 0 bases from J, with 10 bases between. Germline assignment: CDR1 SGHDT and CDR2 YYEEEE. This record belongs to a study of CD8+ T cells in alopecia areata. The authors extracted RNA and reverse transcribed it into cDNA as the sequencing template. Libraries were prepared by immunoSEQ multiplex PCR; TCRdb keeps only in-frame clonotypes and omits some of them. In the table there are around 170,000 clones, 40% to 65% of which are singletons.

The TCR sequence derives from a human donor with alopecia areata. Sequenced material: CD8+ T cells sorted from blood, taken at week 52, from a patient treated with tofacitinib. This rearrangement joins TRBV5-6 to TRBJ2-7; D not certain. The CDR3 bases are TGTGCCAGCAGCTGGGCCGATAGCTCCTACGAGCAGTACTTC. It specifies CASSWADSSYEQYF.